Listed here is a single T cell receptor (beta chain). This clone was recorded only once. Its specific antigen is unknown. Base quality data are lacking; no much larger clone is found one base away. TCRbeta CDR3 regions were amplified from genomic DNA using the immunoSEQ Assay, a bias-controlled multiplex PCR. Under the source paper's analysis protocol: The number of nucleated cells in each sample was estimated from the amplification of reference gene primers within the assay. To quantify the absolute abundance of each unique TCRbeta CDR3 rearrangement, sequence reads were collapsed and filtered. For each sample, productive Simpson clonality was calculated as the square root of Simpson's diversity index over productive rearrangements. TCRdb carries this immuneACCESS record with in-frame sequences only. Its versions omit some clonotypes, under half of them owing to an unresolved V gene in the studies checked, with the rest unexplained. V and J calls and clone size are copied from that table; D and trimming were computed from the DNA. In all, the sample holds approximately 150,000 clones, and approximately 80% of those were seen once. 15% to 20% of the sample belongs to the ten largest clones.

The collaborating institutions used their own protocols to collect whole blood in K2EDTA tubes. For TCRbeta analysis, collaborators shipped samples as frozen whole blood, isolated PBMCs, or DNA extracted from either of those sample types. This sample is part of a study of blood T cell repertoires in COVID-19 (dated by TCRdb to 2018 to 2020). At the level of the whole study: The collaborator samples originated in the United States, Italy and Spain and spanned the acute and convalescent phases of COVID-19. The repertoires were made available in a free public database intended to serve as a resource for research on the immune response to SARS-CoV-2. Samples came from the ongoing ImmuneRACE study (first 160 participants) plus 1,254 subjects from 6 global collaborators. A de-identified subject ID, COVID-19 status, age in years and sex were almost always included in the sample metadata. Where HLA class I and class II types were available, the types were taken from metadata supplied by the sample provider, not from assay-based typing. Deeply sampled blood TCRbeta repertoires from subjects exposed to, actively infected with, or recovered from COVID-19 were included in the dataset. The material from the prospective study consisted of cDNA or gDNA derived from T cells, B-cell-depleted T cells, or PBMCs. The paper as a whole reports these results and caveats: How much clinical and demographic metadata was included differed by source and by participant, and the metadata was provided uncurated.

Trimming costs V 0 bases and J 10 bases, and their ends lie 10 bases apart. From the cysteine up to the phenylalanine, the CDR3 has a length of 14 residues. The entry retains the CDR3 DNA only, 42 bases that are in frame from base 1. According to the germline V gene (reference sequence), CDR1 reads LGHDT and CDR2 reads YNNKEL. The TCR comes from a man in his forties or fifties with acute or convalescent COVID-19. The sequenced sample consisted of peripheral blood. Rearrangement joined TRBV3-1 (or the pseudogene TRBV3-2) to TRBJ1-6, with the D gene not confidently named. The CDR3 region reads CASSQDPAESPLHF. The nucleotide sequence is TGTGCCAGCAGCCAAGATCCGGCGGAATCACCCCTCCACTTT.